The sample holds a few counts of the clone carrying this T cell receptor (beta chain). Its antigen is not identified. The treatment denotes: roughly nine-day PBMC culture with coronavirus spike peptide pools or control peptides (ViraFEST assay). The data stem from a study of vaccination and CD4 T cells after COVID-19. Trimming stripped 4 bases from V and 6 bases from J, with 16 bases between. The CDR3 sequence is 14 residues long. Germline loops: CDR1 SGHVS, CDR2 FQNEAQ. Sequence data for DNA of cultured CD4+ T cells were generated by the Oncomine TCR Beta short-read assay. TCRdb ran MiXCR on the PCR reads and lists one entry per CDR3 protein. The data contain around 20,000 distinct CDR3 sequences, under 30% of them singletons.

V is TRBV7-8 and J is TRBJ2-7; D possibly corresponds to TRBD2 (6 bases). The sequence was collected from a human donor with COVID-19. Sequences were obtained from cultured CD4+ T cells from blood. CDR3: CASSSLGGKAEQYF. CDR3 sequence (DNA): TGTGCCAGCAGCTCTCTGGGGGGAAAGGCCGAGCAGTACTTC. The full variable domain, in which reference TRBV7-8 and TRBJ2-7 provide the parts outside the CDR3, is GAGVSQSPRYKVAKRGQDVALRCDPISGHVSLFWYQQALGQGPEFLTYFQNEAQLDKSGLPSDRFFAERPEGSVSTLKIQRTQQEDSAVYLCASSSLGGKAEQYFGPGTRLTVT.